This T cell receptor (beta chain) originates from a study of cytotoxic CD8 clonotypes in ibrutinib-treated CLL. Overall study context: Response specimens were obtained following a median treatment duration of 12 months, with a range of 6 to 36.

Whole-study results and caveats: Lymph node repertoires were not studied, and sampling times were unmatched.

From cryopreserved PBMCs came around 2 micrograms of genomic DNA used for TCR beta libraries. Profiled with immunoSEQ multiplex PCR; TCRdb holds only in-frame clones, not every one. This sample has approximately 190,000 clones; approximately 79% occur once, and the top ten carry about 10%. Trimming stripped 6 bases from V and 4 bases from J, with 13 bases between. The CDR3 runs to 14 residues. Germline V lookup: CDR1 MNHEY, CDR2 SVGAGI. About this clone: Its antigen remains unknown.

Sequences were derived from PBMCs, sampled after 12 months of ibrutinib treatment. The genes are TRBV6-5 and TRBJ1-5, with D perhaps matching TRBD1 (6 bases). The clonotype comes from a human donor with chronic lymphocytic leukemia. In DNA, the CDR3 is TGTGCCAGCAGGACAGGTGAAGGTAATCAGCCCCAGCATTTT. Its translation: CASRTGEGNQPQHF.